These 30 T cell receptor beta chains came from one sample sequenced in a study of response to subunit inactivated influenza vaccine. Via MiXCR, TCRdb re-called the RT-PCR reads, giving one row per CDR3 protein. The sample includes hundreds of thousands of distinct CDR3 sequences, approximately 11% of them seen just once. Here the sequenced sample was PBMCs from blood, taken more than 35 days after vaccination. Source of these receptors: a man aged 45-65 years who received an inactivated influenza vaccine.

The rearrangement links TRBV5-1 to TRBJ2-1, with 8 bases matching TRBD1. Germline V gives CDR1 SGHRS, CDR2 YFSETQ. The CDR3 covers 15 residues. V shed 0 bases, J shed 4 bases, and the junction held 3 bases outside the gene matches. CDR3 sequence: CASSLETGVYNEQFF. CDR3 nucleotide sequence: TGCGCCAGCAGCTTGGAGACAGGGGTGTACAATGAGCAGTTCTTC.

This clonotype showed up many times. The V gene is TRBV7-9, the J gene TRBJ2-1, with D unclear. V lost 5 bases and J 10 bases, leaving 9 bases between the germline ends. The germline V gene has CDR1 SEHNR and CDR2 FQNEAQ (reference sequence). CDR3 size: 11 residues. This CDR3 reads CASSEPDEQFF. In nucleotides, the CDR3 is TGTGCCAGCAGCGAACCCGACGAGCAGTTCTTC.

The CDR3 nucleotides read TGTGCCATCAGTCCCGGGCGGAAGCGGGAGGGCCTGAGCACAGATACGCAGTATTTT. Its protein is CAISPGRKREGLSTDTQYF. The rearrangement links TRBV10-3 to TRBJ2-3; TRBD2 matches 10 bases. Trimming at V came to 5 bases and at J to 0 bases, leaving 14 bases not matched to a gene. CDR3 size: 19 residues. Germline V gives CDR1 ENHRY, CDR2 SYGVKD.

The chain couples TRBV5-1 to TRBJ2-3, with D tentatively TRBD1 (5 bases). Germline V gene data show CDR1 as SGHRS and CDR2 as YFSETQ. The V end was cut by 0 bases, the J end by 0 bases, with 11 bases between. The CDR3 consists of 16 residues. CDR3 DNA: TGCGCCAGCAGCTTGGAGCAGGGTCGAAGCACAGATACGCAGTATTTT. Translation gives CASSLEQGRSTDTQYF. Using reference TRBV5-1 and TRBJ2-3 for the parts outside the CDR3, the full variable domain is KAGVTQTPRYLIKTRGQQVTLSCSPISGHRSVSWYQQTPGQGLQFLFEYFSETQRNKGNFPGRFSGRQFSNSRSEMNVSTLELGDSALYLCASSLEQGRSTDTQYFGPGTRLTVL.

In its sample, this clonotype was seen a few times. This chain connects TRBV6-1 to TRBJ1-2, with D unclear. This CDR3 is 13 amino acids long. V was clipped by 7 bases and J by 2 bases, with 11 bases between them. CDR1 is MNHNS, CDR2 SASEGT, per germline. The CDR3 coding sequence is TGTGCCAGCAAAGAAGGCCAGAACTATGGCTACACCTTC. Its translation: CASKEGQNYGYTF.

This clonotype has more than one count but fewer than ten. The genes are TRBV5-1 and TRBJ1-1; 7 bases are a match to TRBD1. Germline V gene lookup returns CDR1 SGHRS and CDR2 YFSETQ. This CDR3 spans 15 amino acids. V lost 4 bases and J lost 5; bases outside the gene matches: 11. In DNA, the CDR3 is TGCGCCAGCAGCCGGGGAGACAGGGAGGGAACTGAAGCTTTCTTT. It is translated as CASSRGDREGTEAFF.

The chain carries TRBV4-2 and TRBJ1-6; 9 nucleotides agree with TRBD1. V shed 1 base, J shed 0 bases, and the junction held 13 bases outside the gene matches. CDR1 and CDR2 (germline): LGHNA, YNFKEQ. The CDR3 consists of 21 residues. The CDR3 loop reads CASSQAPGQGLSSSYNSPLHF. In DNA, the CDR3 is TGTGCCAGCAGCCAAGCCCCGGGACAGGGACTATCGAGCTCCTATAATTCACCCCTCCACTTT.

The rearrangement uses TRBV29-1 and TRBJ2-7; D remains unclear. This CDR3 has 14 residues. V was cut by 0 bases and J by 0 bases, with 9 bases left in between. Germline V gene data show CDR1 as SQVTM and CDR2 as ANQGSEA. The CDR3 sequence is CSVEDSGPSYEQYF. As DNA, the CDR3 is TGCAGCGTTGAAGATTCAGGACCCTCCTACGAGCAGTACTTC.

This clonotype was counted between two and nine times. One junction end does not reproduce the germline sequence, and a read error may be involved. The genes are TRBV7-2 and TRBJ2-1; no reliable D call. CDR1 and CDR2 from the germline V gene are SGHTA and FQGNSA. This CDR3 has 14 amino acids. DNA for the CDR3: TGTGCCAGCAGCCCCCGGGCCTCCTTCAATGAGCAGTTCTTC. Protein: CASSPRASFNEQFF.

The chain is built from TRBV19 and TRBJ1-3, with D uncertain. Germline-derived CDR1 and CDR2 are LNHDA and SQIVND (reference sequence). Trimming left V 8 bases short and J 2 bases short, with 4 bases between. The CDR3 contains 11 residues. The chain's CDR3 is CASAAGNTIYF. The CDR3, as DNA: TGTGCCAGTGCTGCTGGAAACACCATATATTTT.

This clonotype was seen a handful of times. The J gene is TRBJ2-3, the V gene TRBV12-3 or TRBV12-4; 7 bases map to TRBD2. The V and J ends lost 5 bases and 3 bases, in that order; junction bases with no gene match: 11. The CDR3 consists of 16 residues. CDR3 protein: CASSEAGVGTTDTQYF. The CDR3 DNA sequence: TGTGCCAGCAGTGAGGCGGGGGTCGGAACAACAGATACGCAGTATTTT.

Only a few counts were recorded for this clonotype. This chain links TRBV29-1 with TRBJ1-1; D may be TRBD1 (5 bases). CDR3 size: 12 residues. Deletions cut 2 bases from V and 4 bases from J, with 8 bases between. Germline-derived CDR1 and CDR2 are SQVTM and ANQGSEA. As DNA, the CDR3 is TGCAGCGTTGAACATAGGGGCACTGAAGCTTTCTTT. Protein product: CSVEHRGTEAFF.

This clonotype was recorded at least ten times. The chain recombines TRBV12-3 or TRBV12-4 with TRBJ2-5; D is possibly TRBD2 (6 bases). The V gene lost 6 bases and the J gene lost 4 bases, with 9 bases spanning the gap. The CDR3 consists of 12 residues. The CDR3 nucleotides read TGTGCCAGCAGCGGGAGACCAGAGACCCAGTACTTC. Translated: CASSGRPETQYF.

Many counts were recorded for this clonotype. The chain is built from TRBV20-1 and TRBJ2-7; no firm D call. The CDR3 consists of 12 residues. In germline, CDR1 is DFQATT, CDR2 SNEGSKA (reference sequence). V shed 2 bases and J shed 9 bases, with 14 bases lying between them. The DNA for the CDR3 is TGCAGTGCTAGACATTCTAGACCTGGGCAGTACTTC. Its protein is CSARHSRPGQYF.

This clonotype occurred a few times. The J gene is TRBJ2-7, the V gene TRBV12-3 or TRBV12-4, with TRBD1 as a possible D gene (5 bases). The CDR3 spans 14 residues. V lost 6 bases and J 5 bases, leaving 17 bases between the germline ends. The CDR3 DNA follows: TGTGCCAGCAGCCAGGGCAGGAAGGTACACGAGCAGTACTTC. It is translated as CASSQGRKVHEQYF.

This clonotype turned up a few times. The chain links TRBV5-1 to TRBJ2-1; D uncertain. V lost 3 bases and J 9 bases, leaving 22 bases between the germline ends. This CDR3 has 16 amino acids. Looked up from germline, CDR1 is SGHRS and CDR2 is YFSETQ. The CDR3 nucleotides read TGCGCCAGCAGCTCCCTCGGGTCCGGGTCGTCCGGTGAGCAGTTCTTC. It specifies CASSSLGSGSSGEQFF.

This chain joins TRBV6-2 or TRBV6-3 and TRBJ2-3; D not certain. This CDR3 contains 14 residues. The germline V gene encodes CDR1 MNHEY and CDR2 SVGEGT. With 2 bases removed from V and 6 bases from J, the gap between germline ends came to 12 bases. The CDR3 DNA reads as TGTGCCAGCAGTTACAGAATGGACGTGGATACGCAGTATTTT. Translating gives CASSYRMDVDTQYF.

Ten or more counts support this clonotype. The rearrangement links TRBV4-3 to TRBJ2-3, with 11 bases lining up with TRBD2. The CDR3 is 17 residues long. Germline CDR1 LGHNA, CDR2 YSLEER. J was trimmed by 4 bases and V by 6 bases; bases with no gene match: 12. CDR3 sequence (DNA): TGCGCCAGCAGACCTGGGGCACTAGCGGGGGCCGCAGATACGCAGTATTTT. As protein: CASRPGALAGAADTQYF.

This clonotype has only a few counts. This chain uses TRBV5-5 with TRBJ2-1; TRBD2 aligns across 8 bases. This CDR3 is built from 16 residues. J gave up 1 base and V 3 bases, and 6 bases lay outside the gene matches. From germline, CDR1 is SGHKS and CDR2 YYEKEE (reference sequence). In DNA, the CDR3 is TGTGCCAGCAGCTGGGCGGGAGGTGATTCCTACAATGAGCAGTTCTTC. It encodes CASSWAGGDSYNEQFF.

The chain joins TRBV4-1 to TRBJ1-4; TRBD1 matches 10 bases. V trimming: 2 bases; J trimming: 7 bases; junction bases outside the gene matches: 7. The CDR3 has 16 residues. Germline CDR1 and CDR2: MGHRA and YSYEKL. The CDR3 reads CASSQSPDRGLEKLFF. DNA of the CDR3: TGCGCCAGCAGCCAATCTCCCGACAGGGGGCTTGAAAAACTGTTTTTT.

This clonotype was counted many times. This rearrangement joins TRBV29-1 to TRBJ1-3, with D possibly TRBD1 on 6 matching bases. From germline, CDR1 is SQVTM and CDR2 ANQGSEA. Trimming removed 2 bases from V and 4 bases from J, with 9 bases in between. This CDR3 region has 13 residues. CDR3 in amino acids: CSVEHREGNTIYF. As DNA, the CDR3 is TGCAGCGTTGAACACAGGGAAGGAAACACCATATATTTT.

This clonotype came up a few times. CDR3 DNA: TGCAGTGCTAGAGATCTCATGGGGAGGGGGGCCAACGTCCTGACTTTC. It encodes CSARDLMGRGANVLTF. The chain recombines TRBV20-1 with TRBJ2-6; possibly TRBD2 for D (6 bases). The CDR3 sequence is 16 residues long. CDR1 is DFQATT and CDR2 is SNEGSKA in the germline V gene (reference sequence). Trimming left V 0 bases short and J 4 bases short, with 13 bases between.

This clonotype appeared a few times. The chain recombines TRBV6-2 or TRBV6-3 with TRBJ2-7; perhaps TRBD1 as D (6 bases). This CDR3 is built from 15 residues. V lost 7 bases and J lost 1, with 17 bases in between. Germline V lookup: CDR1 MNHEY, CDR2 SVGEGT. CDR3 sequence: CASNAGARGSYEQYF. The DNA of the CDR3 is TGTGCCAGCAACGCCGGGGCCAGGGGATCCTACGAGCAGTACTTC.

This clonotype has at least ten counts. The chain has TRBV7-2 and TRBJ2-3; TRBD2 matches at 11 bases. With V trimmed by 1 base and J by 5 bases, 8 bases remained unmatched. The CDR3 has 17 residues. The germline gives CDR1 SGHTA, CDR2 FQGNSA. In nucleotides, the CDR3 is TGTGCCAGCAGCTTAGTTGGTAGCGGGGGGGCAAGAGATACGCAGTATTTT. It yields the protein CASSLVGSGGARDTQYF.

Comments on this clonotype: Since no conserved phenylalanine or tryptophan closes the CDR3, a read error is the likely cause. The CDR3 DNA follows: TGTGCCAGCAGTTACTCGTTGACTAGCGGACGATACGAGCAGTACTCC. As protein: CASSYSLTSGRYEQYS. The chain recombines TRBV6-2 or TRBV6-3 with TRBJ2-7, with 9 bases fitting TRBD2. J lost 4 bases, V lost 0 bases, and 7 bases had no gene match. This CDR3 region has 16 residues. CDR1 is MNHEY, CDR2 SVGEGT, per germline.

This clonotype was detected a few times. The V and J genes are TRBV20-1 and TRBJ2-4, with TRBD1 as a possible D gene (6 bases). The CDR3 length is 14 residues. Germline V CDR1 and CDR2: DFQATT, SNEGSKA (reference sequence). Trimming took 0 bases from V and 2 from J, leaving 8 bases between them. DNA of the CDR3: TGCAGTGCTAGAGATCAGGGGACCAAAAACATTCAGTACTTC. The encoded protein is CSARDQGTKNIQYF.

This clonotype was seen at least ten times. The chain links TRBV20-1 to TRBJ2-1; TRBD2 matches at 13 bases. The CDR3 runs to 14 residues. V was pared by 4 bases and J by 7 bases, with 4 bases of the junction left unmatched. Germline V gene sequence: CDR1 DFQATT, CDR2 SNEGSKA (reference sequence). The CDR3 is CSATGTSGINEQFF. CDR3 nucleotides: TGCAGTGCTACCGGGACTAGCGGGATAAATGAGCAGTTCTTC.

J is TRBJ1-4 and V is TRBV7-9; no clear D gene. This CDR3 is 16 amino acids long. The germline V gene encodes CDR1 SEHNR and CDR2 FQNEAQ (reference sequence). Trimming removed 4 bases at V and 1 base at J, with 13 bases between. CDR3 loop: CASSSSAGETNEKLFF. The CDR3 bases are TGTGCCAGCAGCTCGTCAGCTGGGGAAACTAATGAAAAACTGTTTTTT. Variable domain in full (rest from reference TRBV7-9 and TRBJ1-4): DTGVSQNPRHKITKRGQNVTFRCDPISEHNRLYWYRQTLGQGPEFLTYFQNEAQLEKSRLLSDRFSAERPKGSFSTLEIQRTEQGDSAMYLCASSSSAGETNEKLFFGSGTQLSVL.

This sequence joins TRBV5-1 and TRBJ1-2; D perhaps matches TRBD1 (5 bases). Per the germline V gene, CDR1 is SGHRS and CDR2 is YFSETQ. V was pared by 7 bases and J by 3 bases, with 16 bases between. The CDR3 has 14 residues. The CDR3 spells CASSGGGLDYGYTF. In nucleotides, the CDR3 is TGCGCCAGCTCCGGGGGGGGATTGGACTATGGCTACACCTTC.

This clonotype was detected only a few times. The V and J genes are TRBV4-1 and TRBJ1-1; tentative D call: TRBD1 (5 bases). Germline V gene sequence: CDR1 MGHRA, CDR2 YSYEKL. CDR3 size: 14 residues. Trimming removed 0 bases from V and 4 bases from J, with 9 bases in between. The CDR3 sequence is CASSQEGRATEAFF. The CDR3 DNA sequence: TGCGCCAGCAGCCAAGAAGGCAGGGCCACTGAAGCTTTCTTT.